These 12 T cell receptor beta chains were all obtained from the same sample, sequenced in a study of cytomegalovirus exposure and HLA in healthy donors. A multiplex PCR was run with 60 Vbeta primers and 13 Jbeta primers. Profiled with immunoSEQ multiplex PCR; TCRdb holds only in-frame clones, not every one. The profile shows around 99,000 clones, less than 65% of them singletons. The specimen was PBMCs. The receptor set was obtained from a woman aged 25 to 39 in good health and CMV-seronegative.

This clone occurred many times. This chain links TRBV6-6 with TRBJ2-7; D ambiguous. The germline V and J ends were trimmed by 2 bases and 5 bases, with 13 bases remaining between them. CDR1 is MNHNY and CDR2 is SVGAGI in the germline V gene (reference sequence). The CDR3 is 14 amino acids. In DNA, the CDR3 is TGTGCCAGCAGTTACCCCCGAACGGGTCACGAGCAGTACTTC. Translating it yields CASSYPRTGHEQYF.

V gene TRBV6-5 combines with J gene TRBJ2-7; 10 nucleotides agree with TRBD2. The germline V gene has CDR1 MNHEY and CDR2 SVGAGI. The trim removed 2 bases at V and 5 bases at J, leaving 3 bases unmatched. The CDR3 contains 14 residues. In nucleotides, the CDR3 is TGTGCCAGCAGTTACGAACTAGCGGGGAACGAGCAGTACTTC. It is translated as CASSYELAGNEQYF.

The rearrangement uses TRBV20-1 and TRBJ1-2; 7 bases map to TRBD1. This CDR3 is built from 10 residues. Germline assignment: CDR1 DFQATT and CDR2 SNEGSKA (reference sequence). CDR3 nucleotides: TGCAGGGCGACAGGGTTAGGCTACACCTTC. It codes for CRATGLGYTF.

This clone occurred once. This chain links TRBV7-3 with TRBJ1-5; D unresolved. This CDR3 spans 13 amino acids. V was shortened by 5 bases and J by 3 bases, with 8 bases between the two germline ends. Germline loops: CDR1 SGHTA, CDR2 FQGTGA. CDR3 in DNA: TGTGCCAGCAGCGTCAGTCTCAATCAGCCCCAGCATTTT. Protein: CASSVSLNQPQHF.

To note about this clone: Compared with germline, one end of the junction differs, possibly owing to a read error. The chain recombines TRBV5-1 with TRBJ2-3; 7 bases fit TRBD2. From germline, CDR1 is SGHRS and CDR2 YFSETQ. This CDR3 is 14 amino acids long. For the CDR3, the DNA is TGCGCCAGCACCTTGGGGGGGGTGGCAGATACGCAGTATTTT. This codes for CASTLGGVADTQYF.

A single count supports this clone. V and J are TRBV6-1 and TRBJ1-1, with D perhaps TRBD1 (5 bases). CDR1 is MNHNS, CDR2 SASEGT, per germline. The V end lost 6 bases, the J end lost 5 bases, and 19 bases lay between the germline ends. CDR3 length: 15 amino acids. CDR3 region: CASSHLQGVGTEAFF. The DNA of the CDR3 is TGTGCCAGCAGCCATCTACAAGGGGTAGGAACTGAAGCTTTCTTT.

This chain links TRBV4-1 with TRBJ1-1, with 9 bases that match TRBD1. The CDR3 extends over 15 amino acids. The germline V gene has CDR1 MGHRA and CDR2 YSYEKL. V trimming: 2 bases; J trimming: 11 bases; junction bases outside the gene matches: 12. This CDR3 is CASSQKKKQGALAFF. The CDR3 DNA is TGCGCCAGCAGCCAAAAAAAGAAACAGGGGGCCTTGGCTTTCTTT.

The J gene is TRBJ2-6, the V gene TRBV5-1, with D perhaps matching TRBD1 (6 bases). The CDR3 totals 17 residues. Trimming cost V 4 bases and J 0 bases, with 14 bases left between them. Germline assignment: CDR1 SGHRS and CDR2 YFSETQ. CDR3 amino acids: CASSLAGAISGANVLTF. The CDR3 nucleotides are TGCGCCAGCAGCCTGGCAGGGGCCATCTCTGGGGCCAACGTCCTGACTTTC. Variable domain in full (rest from reference TRBV5-1 and TRBJ2-6): KAGVTQTPRYLIKTRGQQVTLSCSPISGHRSVSWYQQTPGQGLQFLFEYFSETQRNKGNFPGRFSGRQFSNSRSEMNVSTLELGDSALYLCASSLAGAISGANVLTFGAGSRLTVL.

This clone has more than one count but fewer than ten. This chain's CDR3 is CASSLEGVLTNTQYF. In DNA form, the CDR3 reads TGTGCCAGCAGCCTAGAGGGGGTCTTGACAAATACGCAGTATTTT. This chain connects TRBV9 to TRBJ2-3; D may be TRBD1 (6 bases). The CDR3 runs to 15 residues. Germline CDR1 SGDLS, CDR2 YYNGEE. Trimming shortened V by 4 bases and J by 7 bases, and 19 bases separated the two germline ends.

The chain carries TRBV7-2 and TRBJ2-5; TRBD2 is a possible D gene (7 bases). This CDR3 region has 13 residues. CDR1 and CDR2 from the germline V gene are SGHTA and FQGNSA. V was clipped by 3 bases and J by 6 bases, with 11 bases between them. Written as DNA, the CDR3 is TGTGCCAGCAGCTTGGGAGGGGGACAGACCCAGTACTTC. Amino acid sequence: CASSLGGGQTQYF.

There are a few counts of this clone. The genes are TRBV7-8 and TRBJ2-2; TRBD1 is a possible D gene (6 bases). Germline CDR1 reads SGHVS; CDR2 reads FQNEAQ. The CDR3 totals 14 residues. The V end lost 1 base, the J end lost 6 bases, and 9 bases lay between the germline ends. The CDR3 is CASSLVQGSGELFF. The CDR3 coding sequence is TGTGCCAGCAGCTTAGTACAGGGTTCCGGGGAGCTGTTTTTT.

This clone was counted between two and nine times. The V and J genes are TRBV30 and TRBJ1-2; possibly TRBD1 for D (6 bases). The CDR3 covers 15 residues. CDR1 and CDR2 (germline): GTSNPN, SVGIG (reference sequence). V dropped 3 bases and J dropped 2 bases, with 16 bases sitting between them. As DNA, the CDR3 is TGTGCCTGGAGGAAACCGGGACACCCAAACTATGGCTACACCTTC. Translating it yields CAWRKPGHPNYGYTF.